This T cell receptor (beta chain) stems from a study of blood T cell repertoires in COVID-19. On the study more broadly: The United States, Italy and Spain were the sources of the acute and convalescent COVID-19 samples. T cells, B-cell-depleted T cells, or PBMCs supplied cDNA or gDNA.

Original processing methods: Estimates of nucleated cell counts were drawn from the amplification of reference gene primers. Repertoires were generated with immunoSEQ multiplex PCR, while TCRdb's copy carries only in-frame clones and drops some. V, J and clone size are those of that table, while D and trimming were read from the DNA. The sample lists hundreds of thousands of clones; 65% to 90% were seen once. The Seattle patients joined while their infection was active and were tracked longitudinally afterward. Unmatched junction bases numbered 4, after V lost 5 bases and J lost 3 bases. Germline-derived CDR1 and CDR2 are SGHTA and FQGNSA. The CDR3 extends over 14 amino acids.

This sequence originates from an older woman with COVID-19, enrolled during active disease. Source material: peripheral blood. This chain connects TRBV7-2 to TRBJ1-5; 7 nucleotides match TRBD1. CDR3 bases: TGTGCCAGCAGCGTAGGGACAGTCAATCAGCCCCAGCATTTT. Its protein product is CASSVGTVNQPQHF.